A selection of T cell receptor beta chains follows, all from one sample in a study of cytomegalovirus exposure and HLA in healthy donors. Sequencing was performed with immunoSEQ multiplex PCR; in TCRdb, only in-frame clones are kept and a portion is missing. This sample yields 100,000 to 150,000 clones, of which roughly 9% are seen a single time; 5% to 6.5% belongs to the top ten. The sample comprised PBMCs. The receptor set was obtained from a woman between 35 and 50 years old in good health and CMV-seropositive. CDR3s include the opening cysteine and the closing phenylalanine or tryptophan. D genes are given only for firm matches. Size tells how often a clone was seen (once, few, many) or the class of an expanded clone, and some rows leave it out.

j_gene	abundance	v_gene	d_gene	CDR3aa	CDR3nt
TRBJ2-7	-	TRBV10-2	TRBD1	CASRSPGQLYEQYF	TGCGCCAGCAGGTCCCCGGGACAGCTTTACGAGCAGTACTTC
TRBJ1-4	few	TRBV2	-	CASKGGEKLFF	TGTGCCAGCAAGGGAGGGGAAAAACTGTTTTTT
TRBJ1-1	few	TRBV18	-	CASSPLDQGSEAFF	TGTGCCAGCTCACCGTTGGATCAGGGCTCTGAAGCTTTCTTT
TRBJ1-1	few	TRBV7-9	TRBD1	CASSGTARTNTEAFF	TGTGCCAGCAGCGGGACAGCGCGAACGAACACTGAAGCTTTCTTT
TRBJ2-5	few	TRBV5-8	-	CASSFTGRAGETQYF	TGTGCCAGCAGCTTTACTGGCAGGGCCGGGGAGACCCAGTACTTC
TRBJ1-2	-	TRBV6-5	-	CASSYSKGLTNYGYTF	TGTGCCAGCAGTTACTCGAAGGGACTCACTAACTATGGCTACACCTTC
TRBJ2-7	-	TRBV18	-	CASSPDSLYEQYF	TGTGCCAGCTCACCGGACAGCTTATACGAGCAGTACTTC
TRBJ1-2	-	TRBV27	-	CASSLSHRNYGYTF	TGTGCCAGCAGTCTCTCGCACAGAAACTATGGCTACACCTTC
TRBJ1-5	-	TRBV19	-	CASSMRGGQPQHF	TGTGCCAGTAGTATGCGGGGGGGCCAGCCCCAGCATTTT
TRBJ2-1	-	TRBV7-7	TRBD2	CASSPRGTSGGAINEQFF	TGTGCCAGCAGCCCTAGGGGGACTAGCGGGGGGGCCATAAATGAGCAGTTCTTC
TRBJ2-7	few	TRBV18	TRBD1	CASSPRGQALGQYF	TGTGCCAGCTCACCAAGGGGACAGGCCCTAGGGCAGTACTTC
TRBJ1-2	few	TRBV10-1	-	CASSELAGYGYTF	TGCGCCAGCAGTGAATTAGCGGGCTATGGCTACACCTTC
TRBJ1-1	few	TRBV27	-	CASSRGNTEAFF	TGTGCCAGCAGTCGAGGGAACACTGAAGCTTTCTTT
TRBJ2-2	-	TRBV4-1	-	CASSQLTGNTGELFF	TGCGCCAGCAGCCAATTGACAGGGAACACCGGGGAGCTGTTTTTT
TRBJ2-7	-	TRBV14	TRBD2	CASSQERGVYEQYF	TGTGCCAGCAGCCAAGAGCGGGGGGTATACGAGCAGTACTTC
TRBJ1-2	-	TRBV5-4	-	CASKGGQPNYGYTF	TGTGCCAGCAAGGGGGGGCAGCCTAACTATGGCTACACCTTC
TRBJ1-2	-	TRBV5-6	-	CASSLAGITNYGYTF	TGTGCCAGCAGCTTGGCCGGTATCACTAACTATGGCTACACCTTC
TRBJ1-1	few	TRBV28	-	CASSSFDRATKNTEAFF	TGTGCCAGCAGTTCCTTCGACAGAGCTACTAAGAACACTGAAGCTTTCTTT
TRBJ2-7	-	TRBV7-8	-	CASSLSAGVGYEQYF	TGTGCCAGCAGCTTAAGCGCAGGGGTGGGCTACGAGCAGTACTTC
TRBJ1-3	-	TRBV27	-	CASSPRGLSSGNTIYF	TGTGCCAGCAGCCCCAGGGGCCTAAGCTCTGGAAACACCATATATTTT
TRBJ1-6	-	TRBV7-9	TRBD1	CASSYSGTGFSPLHF	TGTGCCAGCAGCTATTCCGGGACAGGGTTTTCACCCCTCCACTTT
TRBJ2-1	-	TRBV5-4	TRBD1	CASSTDRYNEQFF	TGTGCCAGCAGCACGGACAGGTACAATGAGCAGTTCTTC
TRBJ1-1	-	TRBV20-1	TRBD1	CSASQGTEAFF	TGCAGTGCGTCACAGGGGACTGAAGCTTTCTTT
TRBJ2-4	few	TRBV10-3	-	CAISEPGLENIQYF	TGTGCCATCAGTGAGCCGGGACTTGAGAACATTCAGTACTTC
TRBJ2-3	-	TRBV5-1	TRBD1	CASSRGQVLSSTDTQYF	TGCGCCAGCAGCAGGGGACAGGTTCTTTCTAGCACAGATACGCAGTATTTT
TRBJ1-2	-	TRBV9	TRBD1	CASSPGTASNYGYTF	TGTGCCAGCAGCCCTGGGACAGCATCTAACTATGGCTACACCTTC
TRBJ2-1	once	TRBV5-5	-	CASGIPAGNEQFF	TGTGCCAGCGGGATCCCGGCGGGCAATGAGCAGTTCTTC
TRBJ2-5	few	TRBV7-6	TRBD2	CASSLGASGEETQYF	TGTGCCAGCAGCTTAGGGGCTAGCGGGGAAGAGACCCAGTACTTC
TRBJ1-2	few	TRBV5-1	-	CASSLAQTAGGYTF	TGCGCCAGCAGCTTGGCCCAGACAGCGGGCGGCTACACCTTC
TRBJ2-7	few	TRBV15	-	CATSRAGSSYEQYF	TGTGCCACCAGCAGAGCTGGGAGCTCCTACGAGCAGTACTTC
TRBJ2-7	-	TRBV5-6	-	CASSRENRALEQYF	TGTGCCAGCAGCAGGGAAAACAGGGCCCTCGAGCAGTACTTC
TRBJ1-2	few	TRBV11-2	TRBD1	CASSDRDRGRCTF	TGTGCCAGCAGCGACCGGGACAGGGGGCGCTGCACCTTC
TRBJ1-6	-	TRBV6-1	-	CASSSLKVEQSPLHF	TGTGCCAGCAGTTCCCTTAAGGTGGAGCAATCCCCCCTCCACTTT
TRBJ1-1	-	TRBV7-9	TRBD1	CASIIQGGTEAFF	TGTGCCAGCATCATACAGGGGGGCACTGAAGCTTTCTTT
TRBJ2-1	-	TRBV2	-	CASFKTRSSSGYNEQFF	TGTGCCAGCTTTAAAACAAGGTCCTCGTCGGGTTACAATGAGCAGTTCTTC
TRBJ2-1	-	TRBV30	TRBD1	CAWVGQGTYNEQFF	TGTGCCTGGGTAGGACAGGGTACATACAATGAGCAGTTCTTC
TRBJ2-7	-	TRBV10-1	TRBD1	CASSESGKGAGYEQYF	TGCGCCAGCAGTGAGTCTGGAAAGGGGGCCGGGTACGAGCAGTACTTC
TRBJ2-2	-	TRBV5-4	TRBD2	CASSLSGGLGTGELFF	TGTGCCAGCAGCTTGTCGGGGGGGCTGGGCACCGGGGAGCTGTTTTTT
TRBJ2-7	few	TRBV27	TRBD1	CASRAGGDEQYF	TGTGCCAGCAGGGCAGGGGGCGACGAGCAGTACTTC
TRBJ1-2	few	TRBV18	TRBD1	CASSRQGSQGYTF	TGTGCCAGCTCACGACAGGGGTCGCAAGGCTACACCTTC
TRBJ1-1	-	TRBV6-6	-	CASTTPGVTEAFF	TGTGCCAGCACCACACCAGGGGTCACTGAAGCTTTCTTT
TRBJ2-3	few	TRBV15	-	CATSRDTRLSTDTQYF	TGTGCCACCAGCAGAGATACGCGGCTAAGCACAGATACGCAGTATTTT
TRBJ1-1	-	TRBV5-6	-	CASSPGGHVGGDTEAFF	TGTGCCAGCAGCCCAGGCGGCCATGTAGGGGGGGACACTGAAGCTTTCTTT
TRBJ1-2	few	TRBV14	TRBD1	CASSQYRGPDYGYTF	TGTGCCAGCAGCCAGTACAGGGGGCCGGACTATGGCTACACCTTC
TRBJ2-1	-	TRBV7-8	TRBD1	CASSLGTARYNEQFF	TGTGCCAGCAGCCTGGGGACAGCTCGATACAATGAGCAGTTCTTC
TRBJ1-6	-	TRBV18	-	CASSPESYNSPLHF	TGTGCCAGCTCACCGGAGTCCTATAATTCACCCCTCCACTTT
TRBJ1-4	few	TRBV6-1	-	CASSEGGGGNEKLFF	TGTGCCAGCAGTGAAGGGGGGGGAGGTAATGAAAAACTGTTTTTT
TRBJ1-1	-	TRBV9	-	CASSVLEGEAFF	TGTGCCAGCAGCGTACTGGAGGGTGAAGCTTTCTTT
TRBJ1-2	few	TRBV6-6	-	CASSYSTGLTGGYTF	TGTGCCAGCAGTTACAGTACAGGGCTGACGGGAGGCTACACCTTC
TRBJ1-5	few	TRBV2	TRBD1	CASRSGTGRRQPQHF	TGTGCCAGCAGATCCGGGACAGGGCGACGTCAGCCCCAGCATTTT